The 30 T cell receptor beta chains below come from one sample, sequenced in a study of Ad26.COV2.S vaccination and SARS-CoV-2 variants. The protocol was immunoSEQ multiplex PCR, while the TCRdb copy is restricted to in-frame clones and leaves out a portion. The sample has 320,000 or so clones; 90% are singletons. As to treatment: some 19 received Ad26.COV2.S at low or high dose, single or two shots; several received placebo; per-sample allocation not given. Vaccine and placebo recipients were sampled on day 63 after the first injection. The sample was peripheral blood, taken in a trial of Ad26.COV2.S vaccine versus placebo. These TCRs come from a person between 18 and 65 years old who received the Ad26.COV2.S COVID-19 vaccine or a placebo.

V and J are TRBV6-5 and TRBJ2-7; 12 bases agree with TRBD2. The germline V gene has CDR1 MNHEY and CDR2 SVGAGI. Losses at the gene ends were 8 bases for V and 8 bases for J; bases not matched to a gene: 10. CDR3 length: 14 residues. The CDR3 is CASSSTSGRVQQYV. The CDR3 nucleotides read TGTGCCAGCTCGTCGACTAGCGGGAGAGTTCAGCAGTACGTC.

The V gene is TRBV15, the J gene TRBJ2-7; D may be TRBD1 or TRBD2 (6 bases each). This CDR3 region has 14 residues. Germline assignment: CDR1 LNHNV and CDR2 YYDKDF (reference sequence). The germline V and J ends were trimmed by 1 base and 5 bases, with 12 bases remaining between them. This CDR3 reads CATSRGGRGDEQYV. The DNA of the CDR3 is TGTGCCACCAGCAGAGGTGGAAGGGGGGACGAGCAGTACGTC.

V and J are TRBV7-2 and TRBJ2-1, with 10 positions matching TRBD2. The germline V gene encodes CDR1 SGHTA and CDR2 FQGNSA. V gave up 5 bases and J gave up 4 bases; unmatched junction bases: 5. The CDR3 runs to 15 residues. The CDR3 coding sequence is TGTGCCAGCAGCACCCGGACTAGCGGATACAATGAGCAGTTCTTC. As protein: CASSTRTSGYNEQFF.

The gene calls are TRBV6-6 and TRBJ2-1, with a weak D call TRBD2 (6 bases). Trimming pared 8 bases from V and 9 bases from J, leaving 20 bases between. CDR1 is MNHNY, CDR2 SVGAGI, per germline (reference sequence). The CDR3 covers 14 residues. The CDR3 here is CASWDFPRQVEQFF. The DNA of the CDR3 is TGTGCCAGCTGGGACTTCCCGCGGCAGGTTGAGCAGTTCTTC.

There are a few counts of this clone. The V call is TRBV29-1, the J call TRBJ1-2, with D unclear. The germline V and J ends were trimmed by 5 bases and 4 bases, with 23 bases remaining between them. Looked up from germline, CDR1 is SQVTM and CDR2 is ANQGSEA. The CDR3 has 16 residues. Written as DNA, the CDR3 is TGCAGCGTTAGGCCAAAATTGTCCCTCGGTTCCTATGGCTACACCTTC. Its protein product is CSVRPKLSLGSYGYTF.

The V and J genes are TRBV3-1 (or the pseudogene TRBV3-2) and TRBJ2-7, with D perhaps TRBD1 or TRBD2 (5 bases each). The CDR3 is made up of 13 amino acids. Germline V gene data show CDR1 as LGHDT and CDR2 as YNNKEL (reference sequence). Deletions cut 3 bases from V and 2 bases from J, with 8 bases between. The CDR3 spells CASSQGRAYEQYV. CDR3 DNA sequence: TGTGCCAGCAGCCAGGGGCGGGCCTACGAGCAGTACGTC.

This clone was picked up a small number of times. The rearrangement links TRBV6-2 or TRBV6-3 to TRBJ1-2, with unresolved D. Germline V CDR1 and CDR2: MNHEY, SVGEGT. The V end lost 5 bases, the J end lost 4 bases, and 11 bases lay between the germline ends. The CDR3 spans 13 residues. In DNA form, the CDR3 reads TGTGCCAGCAGTCTGACACCGGTCTATGGCTACACCTTC. It codes for CASSLTPVYGYTF.

The chain has TRBV4-3 and TRBJ2-7, with D maybe TRBD2 (5 bases). This CDR3 is 13 amino acids long. CDR1 LGHNA and CDR2 YSLEER come from the germline V gene. Deletions cut 0 bases from V and 4 bases from J, with 7 bases between. CDR3 sequence reads: CASSQDGVYEQYF. The CDR3, as DNA: TGCGCCAGCAGCCAAGACGGGGTTTACGAGCAGTACTTC.

V and J are TRBV7-9 and TRBJ1-1; D gene ambiguous. V shed 2 bases and J shed 1 base, with 11 bases lying between them. This CDR3 has 15 residues. CDR1 SEHNR and CDR2 FQNEAQ come from the germline V gene (reference sequence). The CDR3 DNA is TGTGCCAGCAGCTTACAGACCGGGTGGAACACTGAAGCTTTCTTT. Translating gives CASSLQTGWNTEAFF.

The V gene is TRBV11-1, the J gene TRBJ2-2; D uncertain. The ends were cut back, 2 bases at V and 6 bases at J, with 7 bases in the middle. The CDR3 has 13 amino acids. Germline CDR1 SGHAT, CDR2 FQDESV (reference sequence). CDR3 protein: CASSLITAGELFF. The CDR3 region has the DNA TGTGCCAGCAGCTTAATCACCGCCGGGGAGCTGTTTTTT. Full variable domain (outside the CDR3, taken from reference TRBV11-1 and TRBJ2-2): EAEVAQSPRYKITEKSQAVAFWCDPISGHATLYWYRQILGQGPELLVQFQDESVVDDSQLPKDRFSAERLKGVDSTLKIQPAELGDSAMYLCASSLITAGELFFGEGSRLTVL.

The chain recombines TRBV11-2 with TRBJ2-2; 7 nucleotides align to TRBD1. The junction had 10 bases not matched to a gene; V was cut back by 6 bases and J by 3 bases. Germline V lookup: CDR1 SGHAT, CDR2 FQNNGV. The length of the CDR3 is 16 residues. The CDR3 spells CASSSPQGPYTGELFF. Written as DNA, the CDR3 is TGTGCCAGCAGTTCCCCACAGGGGCCCTACACCGGGGAGCTGTTTTTT.

The chain has TRBV27 and TRBJ2-3; 9 bases align to TRBD2. CDR1 and CDR2 (germline): MNHEY, SMNVEV (reference sequence). V lost 0 bases and J lost 4; bases outside the gene matches: 14. This CDR3 spans 19 amino acids. CDR3: CASSLSRRKRGVIADTQYF. As DNA, the CDR3 is TGTGCCAGCAGTTTATCTCGCCGTAAGCGGGGGGTTATCGCAGATACGCAGTATTTT.

This clone was detected many times. The chain combines TRBV10-3 with TRBJ2-1; D is unresolved. Between the trimmed V and J ends, which lost 3 bases and 9 bases, there was a span of 12 bases. Germline V gives CDR1 ENHRY, CDR2 SYGVKD. The CDR3 is 13 amino acids. CDR3 loop: CAISEASSSEQFF. CDR3 DNA sequence: TGTGCCATCAGTGAAGCCAGTTCTTCTGAGCAGTTCTTC.

The count of this clone is one. The V gene is TRBV6-5, the J gene TRBJ1-5, with TRBD1 as a possible D gene (5 bases). The germline V gene encodes CDR1 MNHEY and CDR2 SVGAGI. This CDR3 contains 15 residues. Trimming left V 7 bases short and J 7 bases short, with 20 bases between. The CDR3 protein is CASILGQGGRQPQHF. The DNA of the CDR3 is TGTGCCAGCATCCTGGGGCAGGGAGGACGACAGCCCCAGCATTTT.

V is TRBV7-2 and J is TRBJ2-6, with D perhaps matching TRBD2 (5 bases). The V and J ends lost 5 bases and 1 base respectively, with 9 bases between them. This CDR3 comprises 15 residues. Germline lookup yields CDR1 SGHTA and CDR2 FQGNSA. The CDR3 reads CASSHGESGANVLTF. The CDR3 region has the DNA TGTGCCAGCAGCCACGGGGAGTCTGGGGCCAACGTCCTGACTTTC.

V and J are TRBV9 and TRBJ1-2, with 12 bases identical to TRBD1. The V gene end was trimmed by 3 bases and the J gene end by 5 bases; junction bases not matched to a gene: 14. This CDR3 has 18 amino acids. The V gene's germline CDR1 is SGDLS and CDR2 YYNGEE. The CDR3 DNA reads as TGTGCCAGCAGCGCCCCCCCCGGGACAGGGGGCATAGGGTATGGCTACACCTTC. As protein: CASSAPPGTGGIGYGYTF. Using reference TRBV9 and TRBJ1-2 for the parts outside the CDR3, the full variable domain is DSGVTQTPKHLITATGQRVTLRCSPRSGDLSVYWYQQSLDQGLQFLIQYYNGEERAKGNILERFSAQQFPDLHSELNLSSLELGDSALYFCASSAPPGTGGIGYGYTFGSGTRLTVV.

The chain uses TRBV19 and TRBJ1-4, with TRBD1 matching over 9 bases. The CDR3 is 16 residues long. CDR1 and CDR2 (germline): LNHDA, SQIVND (reference sequence). After removal of 2 bases from V and 5 bases from J, the junction contained 6 bases not matched to a gene. DNA of the CDR3: TGTGCCAGTAGTATATCCCCAGACAGGGGGAATGAAAAACTGTTTTTT. This gives the protein CASSISPDRGNEKLFF.

This chain links TRBV15 with TRBJ2-1; D possibly corresponds to TRBD2 (5 bases). The V gene lost 1 base and the J gene lost 2 bases, with 9 bases spanning the gap. The germline gives CDR1 LNHNV, CDR2 YYDKDF (reference sequence). This CDR3 region has 15 residues. The CDR3 sequence: CATSRVEEPYNEQFF. CDR3 in DNA: TGTGCCACCAGCAGAGTGGAGGAGCCCTACAATGAGCAGTTCTTC.

V is TRBV7-7 and J is TRBJ2-1, with 7 bases fitting TRBD1. V gave up 5 bases and J gave up 3 bases; unmatched junction bases: 16. There are 18 residues in the CDR3. Germline V gene data show CDR1 as SSHAT and CDR2 as FNYEAQ (reference sequence). The CDR3 loop is CASSPLGLRQGVYNEQFF. In nucleotides, the CDR3 is TGTGCCAGCAGCCCCTTGGGGTTACGACAGGGAGTCTACAATGAGCAGTTCTTC.

The chain uses TRBV25-1 and TRBJ1-2; 7 nucleotides agree with TRBD1. CDR3 size: 13 residues. CDR1 and CDR2 from the germline V gene are MGHDK and SYGVNS. V was clipped by 7 bases and J by 2 bases; unmatched bases: 4. In DNA, the CDR3 is TGTGCCAGCACCGTGGGACAGAACTATGGCTACACCTTC. Translating gives CASTVGQNYGYTF.

This rearrangement joins TRBV7-8 to TRBJ1-1, with D possibly TRBD1 on 5 matching bases. Germline V CDR1 and CDR2: SGHVS, FQNEAQ. The germline V and J ends were trimmed by 3 bases and 4 bases, with 9 bases remaining between them. This CDR3 region has 13 residues. This chain's CDR3 is CASSFEGSTEAFF. CDR3 DNA: TGTGCCAGCAGCTTTGAGGGGAGCACTGAAGCTTTCTTT. Full variable domain (outside the CDR3, taken from reference TRBV7-8 and TRBJ1-1): GAGVSQSPRYKVAKRGQDVALRCDPISGHVSLFWYQQALGQGPEFLTYFQNEAQLDKSGLPSDRFFAERPEGSVSTLKIQRTQQEDSAVYLCASSFEGSTEAFFGQGTRLTVV.

J is TRBJ2-1 and V is TRBV7-9; 13 bases match TRBD2. CDR1 SEHNR and CDR2 FQNEAQ come from the germline V gene (reference sequence). The CDR3 covers 16 residues. The J segment lost 8 bases and the V segment lost 5 bases, leaving 9 bases of the junction unmatched. The CDR3 DNA sequence: TGTGCCAGCAGCCCTACTCGGACTAGCGGGAGTCATGAGCAGTTCTTC. Its protein is CASSPTRTSGSHEQFF.

The chain recombines TRBV9 with TRBJ2-5; D not resolved. V gave up 3 bases and J gave up 5 bases, with 11 bases separating them. Germline V gene lookup returns CDR1 SGDLS and CDR2 YYNGEE. The length of the CDR3 is 13 residues. CDR3 loop: CASSADLGETQYF. CDR3 bases: TGTGCCAGCAGCGCAGACCTGGGGGAGACCCAGTACTTC.

The genes are TRBV12-5 and TRBJ2-5; 10 nucleotides line up with TRBD2. The CDR3 is 16 amino acids. Germline values: CDR1 LGHNT, CDR2 FRNRAP. V shed 6 bases, J shed 4 bases, and the junction held 11 bases outside the gene matches. The DNA for the CDR3 is TGTGCTAGTGGCAAGGTAGCGGGAGGAGGGCCAGAGACCCAGTACTTC. This gives the protein CASGKVAGGGPETQYF.

The chain uses TRBV11-2 and TRBJ2-7; possibly TRBD1 for D (6 bases). Germline values: CDR1 SGHAT, CDR2 FQNNGV. V dropped 5 bases and J dropped 7 bases, with 15 bases sitting between them. The CDR3 is 13 amino acids. The CDR3: CASSVPGHPEQYV. Here the CDR3 DNA reads TGTGCCAGCAGCGTACCGGGACACCCTGAGCAGTACGTC.

The chain links TRBV6-1 to TRBJ1-1; possible D gene TRBD1, 6 bases. Deletions cut 2 bases from V and 4 bases from J, with 11 bases between. The germline V gene encodes CDR1 MNHNS and CDR2 SASEGT. The CDR3 sequence is 14 residues long. DNA for the CDR3: TGTGCCAGCAGTGAAAACAGGGTAGGCACTGAAGCTTTCTTT. It codes for CASSENRVGTEAFF.

The V gene is TRBV15, the J gene TRBJ1-2; D gene uncertain. V gave up 0 bases and J gave up 3 bases, with 8 bases separating them. The germline gives CDR1 LNHNV, CDR2 YYDKDF (reference sequence). The length of the CDR3 is 14 residues. CDR3 loop: CATSRDFGYYGYTF. DNA for the CDR3: TGTGCCACCAGCAGAGATTTTGGGTACTATGGCTACACCTTC. Supplemented by reference TRBV15 and TRBJ1-2, the full variable domain reads DAMVIQNPRYQVTQFGKPVTLSCSQTLNHNVMYWYQQKSSQAPKLLFHYYDKDFNNEADTPDNFQSRRPNTSFCFLDIRSPGLGDTAMYLCATSRDFGYYGYTFGSGTRLTVV.

Concerning this clone itself: One end of the junction does not line up with germline, which may come from a read error. The V call is TRBV7-2, the J call TRBJ2-5, with TRBD1 identical over 7 bases. This CDR3 comprises 11 residues. The V gene's germline CDR1 is SGHTA and CDR2 FQGNSA. In nucleotides, the CDR3 is TGTGCCAGCAGCCCAGGGACAGTGAAAGACTTC. It specifies CASSPGTVKDF.

The chain recombines TRBV23-1 with TRBJ2-7; 16 bases are shared with TRBD2. TRBV23-1 is recorded as an ORF, its role being uncertain. The ends lost 0 bases at V and 7 bases at J; junction bases unmatched: 15. The CDR3 extends over 20 amino acids. For the CDR3, the DNA is TGCGCCAGCAGTCAATCTCTCGAACAGGGGGGACTAGCGGGAGGGCCGGAGCAGTACGTC. Its protein is CASSQSLEQGGLAGGPEQYV.

V gene TRBV4-1 combines with J gene TRBJ1-1; possible D gene TRBD1, 6 bases. The CDR3 loop spans 16 amino acids. The V gene's germline CDR1 is MGHRA and CDR2 YSYEKL. V shed 1 base and J shed 6 bases, with 18 bases lying between them. CDR3 bases: TGCGCCAGCAGCCAAGTTACCGGGGGGGCGAGGGCTGAAGCTTTCTTT. Translation: CASSQVTGGARAEAFF.